A selection of T cell receptor beta chains follows, all from one sample in a study of OX40 agonist ivuxolimab in advanced cancers. Sequencing used immunoSEQ multiplex PCR; TCRdb keeps in-frame clones, though not all of them. The table lists around 80,000 clones, roughly nine tenths of them singletons. Sequenced here: CD4+ or CD8+ T cells sorted from blood, sampled in a trial of the OX40 agonist ivuxolimab. These TCRs come from an adult with an advanced solid tumor such as melanoma, head and neck, liver or kidney cancer. Each CDR3 is given with its conserved first and last residue. Each record gives: CDR3 protein, CDR3 DNA, D gene, clone size, J gene, V gene. D genes are given only for firm matches. Clone size is stated in some rows and not others, as once, few, many or a class when expanded.

CDR3: CASSGTEETQYF
DNA: TGCGCCAGCAGCGGGACAGAAGAGACCCAGTACTTC
D: TRBD1
size: .
J: TRBJ2-5
V: TRBV5-1

CDR3: CASSFRTVNTEAFF
DNA: TGTGCCAGCAGCTTTCGGACAGTAAACACTGAAGCTTTCTTT
D: .
size: .
J: TRBJ1-1
V: TRBV5-8

CDR3: CASNARQGVSTEAFF
DNA: TGTGCCAGCAACGCCCGACAGGGGGTGAGCACTGAAGCTTTCTTT
D: TRBD1
size: few
J: TRBJ1-1
V: TRBV28

CDR3: CASNEGSSGETQYF
DNA: TGTGCCAGTAATGAGGGGTCCTCTGGGGAGACCCAGTACTTC
D: .
size: .
J: TRBJ2-5
V: TRBV7-2

CDR3: CASSRGATGELFF
DNA: TGTGCCAGCAGTCGGGGGGCCACCGGGGAGCTGTTTTTT
D: .
size: .
J: TRBJ2-2
V: TRBV6-6

CDR3: CASSFRNEQFF
DNA: TGTGCCAGCAGCTTTCGCAATGAGCAGTTCTTC
D: .
size: few
J: TRBJ2-1
V: TRBV11-2

CDR3: CASTTSSSAGELFF
DNA: TGTGCCAGCACTACCTCCTCTAGCGCCGGGGAGCTGTTTTTT
D: .
size: .
J: TRBJ2-2
V: TRBV28

CDR3: CASSVPPTGALAKNIQYF
DNA: TGTGCCAGCAGTGTCCCACCGACAGGCGCCTTAGCCAAAAACATTCAGTACTTC
D: .
size: .
J: TRBJ2-4
V: TRBV28

CDR3: CASSIAGNNQPQHF
DNA: TGTGCCAGTAGTATCGCAGGGAACAATCAGCCCCAGCATTTT
D: .
size: .
J: TRBJ1-5
V: TRBV19

CDR3: CASSELRVYGYTF
DNA: TGTGCCAGTAGCGAACTGCGCGTCTATGGCTACACCTTC
D: .
size: .
J: TRBJ1-2
V: TRBV19

CDR3: CASSLSVPRDTQYF
DNA: TGTGCCAGCAGTTTATCGGTCCCCCGAGATACGCAGTATTTT
D: .
size: .
J: TRBJ2-3
V: TRBV27

CDR3: CAWSFSTPGQRSGEAFF
DNA: TGTGCCTGGAGTTTTTCCACTCCGGGACAAAGATCGGGTGAAGCTTTCTTT
D: .
size: .
J: TRBJ1-1
V: TRBV30

CDR3: CASGLIRSYGYTF
DNA: TGTGCCAGCGGGCTGATCCGGTCCTATGGCTACACCTTC
D: .
size: .
J: TRBJ1-2
V: TRBV6-6

CDR3: CASSQYDRVNSPLHF
DNA: TGTGCCAGCAGTCAGTACGACAGGGTTAATTCACCCCTCCACTTT
D: TRBD1
size: once
J: TRBJ1-6
V: TRBV27

CDR3: CASSATGDDQPQHF
DNA: TGCGCCAGCAGCGCGACAGGGGACGATCAGCCCCAGCATTTT
D: TRBD1
size: few
J: TRBJ1-5
V: TRBV5-1

CDR3: CASSYLLVGNGTEAFF
DNA: TGTGCCAGCAGTTACCTCTTGGTGGGGAACGGCACTGAAGCTTTCTTT
D: .
size: once
J: TRBJ1-1
V: TRBV28

CDR3: CASSGRNEAFF
DNA: TGTGCCAGTAGTGGACGTAATGAAGCTTTCTTT
D: .
size: .
J: TRBJ1-1
V: TRBV19

CDR3: CASIPDRAGIQYF
DNA: TGTGCCAGCATCCCGGACAGGGCGGGCATTCAGTACTTC
D: TRBD1
size: .
J: TRBJ2-4
V: TRBV6-6

CDR3: CSLRANYGYTF
DNA: TGCAGTCTCAGGGCTAACTATGGCTACACCTTC
D: .
size: .
J: TRBJ1-2
V: TRBV20-1

CDR3: CASSLLAAEQYF
DNA: TGTGCCAGCAGTTTGCTAGCGGCCGAGCAGTACTTC
D: TRBD2
size: .
J: TRBJ2-7
V: TRBV28

CDR3: CASRKPGQLSEQYF
DNA: TGCGCCAGCAGAAAACCCGGGCAACTCTCCGAGCAGTACTTC
D: .
size: .
J: TRBJ2-7
V: TRBV10-2

CDR3: CASTQSAGPVRELFF
DNA: TGTGCCAGCACACAATCAGCGGGCCCTGTCCGGGAGCTGTTTTTT
D: .
size: .
J: TRBJ2-2
V: TRBV6-6

CDR3: CAISGPRDNYNEQFF
DNA: TGTGCCATCAGTGGACCCCGGGACAACTACAATGAGCAGTTCTTC
D: .
size: .
J: TRBJ2-1
V: TRBV10-3

CDR3: CASSDGRQPQHF
DNA: TGTGCCAGCAGCGATGGGCGTCAGCCCCAGCATTTT
D: .
size: .
J: TRBJ1-5
V: TRBV9

CDR3: CASSIEQSQGQPQHF
DNA: TGTGCCAGTAGTATAGAACAGTCCCAGGGGCAGCCCCAGCATTTT
D: .
size: .
J: TRBJ1-5
V: TRBV19

CDR3: CASSTYRGGLNTEAFF
DNA: TGTGCCAGCAGTACCTACAGGGGGGGACTGAACACTGAAGCTTTCTTT
D: TRBD1
size: .
J: TRBJ1-1
V: TRBV27

CDR3: CASSIRGVAYNEQFF
DNA: TGTGCCAGTAGTATTAGGGGGGTCGCCTACAATGAGCAGTTCTTC
D: .
size: .
J: TRBJ2-1
V: TRBV19

CDR3: CASSPGANYGYTF
DNA: TGTGCCAGCAGTCCAGGGGCCAACTATGGCTACACCTTC
D: .
size: .
J: TRBJ1-2
V: TRBV6-5

CDR3: CASSSPGLGVHEQFF
DNA: TGTGCCAGCAGCTCCCCGGGACTGGGGGTCCATGAGCAGTTCTTC
D: .
size: .
J: TRBJ2-1
V: TRBV11-3

CDR3: CASSQSGFYGYTF
DNA: TGTGCCAGCAGCCAATCAGGGTTTTATGGCTACACCTTC
D: .
size: .
J: TRBJ1-2
V: TRBV7-2

CDR3: CASSTPPRESGTSGSYEQYF
DNA: TGTGCCAGCAGTACCCCCCCCAGGGAAAGTGGGACTAGCGGATCCTACGAGCAGTACTTC
D: TRBD2
size: .
J: TRBJ2-7
V: TRBV28

CDR3: CASSPTRFGQGADREKLFF
DNA: TGTGCCAGTAGTCCCACGCGTTTCGGACAGGGGGCTGATCGGGAAAAACTGTTTTTT
D: TRBD1
size: .
J: TRBJ1-4
V: TRBV19

CDR3: CAINWGVTNSPLHF
DNA: TGTGCCATCAACTGGGGGGTTACGAATTCACCCCTCCACTTT
D: .
size: once
J: TRBJ1-6
V: TRBV6-1

CDR3: CASSDGGRSETQYF
DNA: TGTGCCAGCAGTGACGGCGGGAGATCGGAGACCCAGTACTTC
D: TRBD2
size: .
J: TRBJ2-5
V: TRBV2

CDR3: CASSQQGTESYEQYF
DNA: TGCGCCAGCAGCCAGCAGGGGACAGAATCCTACGAGCAGTACTTC
D: TRBD1
size: .
J: TRBJ2-7
V: TRBV4-1

CDR3: CASRETGTLQAFF
DNA: TGTGCCAGCAGAGAGACAGGGACTCTTCAAGCTTTCTTT
D: TRBD1
size: .
J: TRBJ1-1
V: TRBV6-1

CDR3: CASSGTSGSETQYF
DNA: TGTGCCAGCAGCGGGACTAGCGGGAGTGAGACCCAGTACTTC
D: TRBD2
size: .
J: TRBJ2-5
V: TRBV9

CDR3: CASSSRGGAQETQYF
DNA: TGTGCCAGCAGCTCCCGTGGGGGGGCTCAAGAGACCCAGTACTTC
D: .
size: .
J: TRBJ2-5
V: TRBV11-2

CDR3: CASSHATAFF
DNA: TGTGCCAGCAGCCACGCAACGGCTTTCTTT
D: .
size: .
J: TRBJ1-1
V: TRBV5-8

CDR3: CASSQARAWNTEAFF
DNA: TGTGCCAGCAGCCAAGCCCGGGCCTGGAACACTGAAGCTTTCTTT
D: .
size: .
J: TRBJ1-1
V: TRBV14

CDR3: CASRSEGTDTQYF
DNA: TGTGCCAGCAGATCAGAGGGGACAGATACGCAGTATTTT
D: .
size: .
J: TRBJ2-3
V: TRBV28

CDR3: CASSQTPNTEAFF
DNA: TGTGCCAGCAGCCAAACACCGAACACTGAAGCTTTCTTT
D: .
size: few
J: TRBJ1-1
V: TRBV11-2

CDR3: CASSPDRGYQPQHF
DNA: TGTGCCAGCAGCCCAGACAGGGGATATCAGCCCCAGCATTTT
D: TRBD1
size: .
J: TRBJ1-5
V: TRBV5-4

CDR3: CASSAQGTNEKLFF
DNA: TGTGCCAGCAGCGCACAGGGAACTAATGAAAAACTGTTTTTT
D: .
size: .
J: TRBJ1-4
V: TRBV9

CDR3: CASSESGQVETQYF
DNA: TGCGCCAGCAGTGAGTCAGGACAGGTAGAGACCCAGTACTTC
D: TRBD1
size: .
J: TRBJ2-5
V: TRBV10-1

CDR3: CASRNRGSNNEKLFF
DNA: TGTGCCAGTAGGAACAGGGGATCTAATAATGAAAAACTGTTTTTT
D: TRBD1
size: .
J: TRBJ1-4
V: TRBV19

CDR3: CASRRTGAYEQYF
DNA: TGTGCCAGCAGGAGGACAGGGGCCTACGAGCAGTACTTC
D: TRBD1
size: .
J: TRBJ2-7
V: TRBV5-8

CDR3: CASSLAAGGPHEQFF
DNA: TGTGCCAGCAGCTTAGCAGCGGGAGGGCCACATGAGCAGTTCTTC
D: TRBD2
size: once
J: TRBJ2-1
V: TRBV11-1

CDR3: CASSAGLRSYEQYF
DNA: TGCGCCAGCAGCGCCGGGCTGAGATCCTACGAGCAGTACTTC
D: .
size: .
J: TRBJ2-7
V: TRBV10-1

CDR3: CASSETGGMGRAAKNIQYF
DNA: TGTGCCAGCAGTGAGACAGGGGGCATGGGGCGAGCAGCCAAAAACATTCAGTACTTC
D: TRBD1
size: .
J: TRBJ2-4
V: TRBV2

CDR3: CASTLRPGQGGNIQYF
DNA: TGTGCCAGCACCTTAAGGCCTGGACAGGGAGGGAACATTCAGTACTTC
D: .
size: .
J: TRBJ2-4
V: TRBV7-8

CDR3: CASTNSVSYNSPLHF
DNA: TGTGCCAGTACTAACAGCGTGAGCTATAATTCACCCCTCCACTTT
D: .
size: .
J: TRBJ1-6
V: TRBV19

CDR3: CAWSREENTEAFF
DNA: TGTGCCTGGAGTCGGGAGGAAAACACTGAAGCTTTCTTT
D: .
size: .
J: TRBJ1-1
V: TRBV30

CDR3: CASWRDTVYEQYF
DNA: TGTGCCAGCTGGCGGGACACCGTCTACGAGCAGTACTTC
D: .
size: .
J: TRBJ2-7
V: TRBV2

CDR3: CASSLGQGNEQFF
DNA: TGTGCCAGCAGCTTAGGACAGGGCAATGAGCAGTTCTTC
D: TRBD1
size: .
J: TRBJ2-1
V: TRBV7-9

CDR3: CASSFRLGRGTYEQYF
DNA: TGTGCCAGCAGTTTTCGTCTGGGCAGGGGAACCTACGAGCAGTACTTC
D: .
size: .
J: TRBJ2-7
V: TRBV28

CDR3: CAWSRSEAFF
DNA: TGTGCCTGGAGTCGGTCTGAAGCTTTCTTT
D: .
size: .
J: TRBJ1-1
V: TRBV30

CDR3: CASSPLAGPYEQYF
DNA: TGTGCCAGCAGCCCTCTAGCGGGGCCCTACGAGCAGTACTTC
D: TRBD2
size: .
J: TRBJ2-7
V: TRBV27

CDR3: CASTQGSFMGTEAFF
DNA: TGTGCCAGCACCCAGGGGAGTTTTATGGGCACTGAAGCTTTCTTT
D: .
size: .
J: TRBJ1-1
V: TRBV6-1

CDR3: CSVVTGGVLETQYF
DNA: TGCAGCGTCGTGACAGGGGGCGTTTTGGAGACCCAGTACTTC
D: TRBD1
size: few
J: TRBJ2-5
V: TRBV29-1